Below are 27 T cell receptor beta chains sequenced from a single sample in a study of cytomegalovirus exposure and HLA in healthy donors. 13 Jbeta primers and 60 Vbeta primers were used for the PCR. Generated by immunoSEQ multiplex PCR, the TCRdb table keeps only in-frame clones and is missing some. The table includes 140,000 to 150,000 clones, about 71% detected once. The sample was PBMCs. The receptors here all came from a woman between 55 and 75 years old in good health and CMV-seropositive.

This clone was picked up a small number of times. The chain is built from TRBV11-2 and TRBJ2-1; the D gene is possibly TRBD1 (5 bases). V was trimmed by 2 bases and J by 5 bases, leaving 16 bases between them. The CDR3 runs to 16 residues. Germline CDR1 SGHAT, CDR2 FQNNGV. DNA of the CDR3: TGTGCCAGCAGCTTAATATGGCAGGGTGGGGACAATGAGCAGTTCTTC. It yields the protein CASSLIWQGGDNEQFF.

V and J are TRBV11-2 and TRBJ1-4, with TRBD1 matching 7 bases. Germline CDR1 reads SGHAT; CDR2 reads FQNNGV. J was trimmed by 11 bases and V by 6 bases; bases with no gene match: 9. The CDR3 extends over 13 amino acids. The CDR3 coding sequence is TGTGCCAGCAGTGCCACAGGGGTGGAGAAACTGTTTTTT. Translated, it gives CASSATGVEKLFF. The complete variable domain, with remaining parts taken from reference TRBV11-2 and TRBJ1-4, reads EAGVAQSPRYKIIEKRQSVAFWCNPISGHATLYWYQQILGQGPKLLIQFQNNGVVDDSQLPKDRFSAERLKGVDSTLKIQPAKLEDSAVYLCASSATGVEKLFFGSGTQLSVL.

The CDR3 DNA reads TGTGCCAGCAGCTTAGCGGCAGGGGCGTCCTACGAGCAGTACTTC. Its protein is CASSLAAGASYEQYF. The chain couples TRBV7-8 to TRBJ2-7; a weak D match, TRBD1 (6 bases). Between the trimmed V and J ends, which lost 0 bases and 1 base, there was a span of 10 bases. The length of the CDR3 is 15 residues. Germline CDR1 is SGHVS and CDR2 is FQNEAQ.

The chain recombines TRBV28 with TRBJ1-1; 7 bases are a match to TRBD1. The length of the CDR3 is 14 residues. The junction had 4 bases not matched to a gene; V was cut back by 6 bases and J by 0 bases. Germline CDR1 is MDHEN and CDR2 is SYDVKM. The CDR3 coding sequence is TGTGCCAGCAGCCCAGGGGGTATGAACACTGAAGCTTTCTTT. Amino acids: CASSPGGMNTEAFF.

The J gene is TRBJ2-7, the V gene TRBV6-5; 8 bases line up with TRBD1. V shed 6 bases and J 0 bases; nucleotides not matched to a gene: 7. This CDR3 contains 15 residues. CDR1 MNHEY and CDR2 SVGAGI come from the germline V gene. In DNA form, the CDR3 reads TGTGCCAGCAGGGTCGGACAGGGAAACTCCTACGAGCAGTACTTC. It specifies CASRVGQGNSYEQYF.

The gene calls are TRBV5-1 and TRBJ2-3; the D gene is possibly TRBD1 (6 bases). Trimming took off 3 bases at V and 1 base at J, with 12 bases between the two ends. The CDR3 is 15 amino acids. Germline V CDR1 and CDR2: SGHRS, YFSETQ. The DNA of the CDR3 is TGCGCCAGCAGCTCAGGGGACACTGGCACAGATACGCAGTATTTT. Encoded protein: CASSSGDTGTDTQYF.

CDR3 coding DNA: TGTGCCAGCAGTCCACCGACAGGGGGGGACACCGGGGAGCTGTTTTTT. The encoded protein is CASSPPTGGDTGELFF. This chain uses TRBV28 with TRBJ2-2, with TRBD1 matching 9 bases. CDR3 length: 16 amino acids. Germline assignment: CDR1 MDHEN and CDR2 SYDVKM. V was pared by 5 bases and J by 3 bases, with 7 bases of the junction left unmatched. Filled out from reference TRBV28 and TRBJ2-2, the complete variable domain reads DVKVTQSSRYLVKRTGEKVFLECVQDMDHENMFWYRQDPGLGLRLIYFSYDVKMKEKGDIPEGYSVSREKKERFSLILESASTNQTSMYLCASSPPTGGDTGELFFGEGSRLTVL.

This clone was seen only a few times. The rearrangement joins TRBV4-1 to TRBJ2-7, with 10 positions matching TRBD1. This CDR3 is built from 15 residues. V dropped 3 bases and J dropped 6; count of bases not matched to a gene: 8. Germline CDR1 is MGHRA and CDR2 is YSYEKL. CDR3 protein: CASSQDGTGDFEQYF. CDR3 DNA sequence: TGCGCCAGCAGCCAGGACGGGACAGGGGATTTCGAGCAGTACTTC.

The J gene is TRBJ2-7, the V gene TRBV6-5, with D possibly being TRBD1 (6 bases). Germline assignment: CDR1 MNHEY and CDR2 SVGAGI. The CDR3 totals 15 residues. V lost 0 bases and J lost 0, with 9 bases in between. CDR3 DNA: TGTGCCAGCAGTTACTCTTGGGACAACTCCTACGAGCAGTACTTC. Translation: CASSYSWDNSYEQYF.

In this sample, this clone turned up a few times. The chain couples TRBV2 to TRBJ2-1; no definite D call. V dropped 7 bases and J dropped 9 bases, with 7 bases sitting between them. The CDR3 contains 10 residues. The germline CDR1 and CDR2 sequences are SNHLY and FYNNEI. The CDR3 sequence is CASTELEQFF. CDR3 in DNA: TGTGCCAGCACGGAGCTTGAGCAGTTCTTC.

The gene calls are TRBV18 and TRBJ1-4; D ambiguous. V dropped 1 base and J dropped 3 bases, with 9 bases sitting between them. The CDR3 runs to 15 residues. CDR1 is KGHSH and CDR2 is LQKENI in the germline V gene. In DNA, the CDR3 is TGTGCCAGCTCACCACGGTCCGGGTCTAATGAAAAACTGTTTTTT. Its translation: CASSPRSGSNEKLFF.

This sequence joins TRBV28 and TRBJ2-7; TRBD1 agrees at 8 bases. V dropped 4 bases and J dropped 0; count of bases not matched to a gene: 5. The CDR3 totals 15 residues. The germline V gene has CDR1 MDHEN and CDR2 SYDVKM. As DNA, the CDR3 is TGTGCCAGCAGTTCCCACAGGGGGGCCTCCTACGAGCAGTACTTC. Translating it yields CASSSHRGASYEQYF.

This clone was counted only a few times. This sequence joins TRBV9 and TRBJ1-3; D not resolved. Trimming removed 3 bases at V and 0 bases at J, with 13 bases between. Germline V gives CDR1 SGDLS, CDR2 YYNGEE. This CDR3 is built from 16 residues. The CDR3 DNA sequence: TGTGCCAGCAGCGGTGAGGACTCAAGCTCTGGAAACACCATATATTTT. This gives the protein CASSGEDSSSGNTIYF.

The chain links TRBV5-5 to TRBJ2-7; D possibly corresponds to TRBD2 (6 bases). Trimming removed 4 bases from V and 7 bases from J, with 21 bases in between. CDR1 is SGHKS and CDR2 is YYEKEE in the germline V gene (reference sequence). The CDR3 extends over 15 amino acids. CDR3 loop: CASSPTVAGPWEQYF. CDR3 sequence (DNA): TGTGCCAGCAGCCCGACCGTGGCGGGACCGTGGGAGCAGTACTTC. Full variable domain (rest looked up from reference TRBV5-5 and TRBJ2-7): DAGVTQSPTHLIKTRGQQVTLRCSPISGHKSVSWYQQVLGQGPQFIFQYYEKEERGRGNFPDRFSARQFPNYSSELNVNALLLGDSALYLCASSPTVAGPWEQYFGPGTRLTVT.

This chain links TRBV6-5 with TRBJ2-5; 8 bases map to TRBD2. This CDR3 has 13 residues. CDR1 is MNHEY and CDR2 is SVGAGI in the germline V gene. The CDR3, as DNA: TGTGCAGTATTTGGGGGCGGGGGGGAGACCCAGTACTTC. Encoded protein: CAVFGGGGETQYF.

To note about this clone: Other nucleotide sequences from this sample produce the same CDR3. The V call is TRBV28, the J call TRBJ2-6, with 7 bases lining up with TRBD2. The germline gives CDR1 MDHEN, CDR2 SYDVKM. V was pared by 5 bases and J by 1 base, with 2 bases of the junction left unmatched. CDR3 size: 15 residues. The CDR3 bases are TGTGCCAGCAGTCCCGGGGGGTCTGGGGCCAACGTCCTGACTTTC. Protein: CASSPGGSGANVLTF.

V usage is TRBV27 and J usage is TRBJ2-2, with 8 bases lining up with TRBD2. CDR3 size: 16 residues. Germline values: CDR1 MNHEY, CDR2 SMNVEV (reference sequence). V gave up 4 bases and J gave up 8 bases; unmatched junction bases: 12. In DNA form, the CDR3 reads TGTGCCAGCAGTTACTCATCGCGGGGGGTGCGGGGGGAGCTGTTTTTT. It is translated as CASSYSSRGVRGELFF.

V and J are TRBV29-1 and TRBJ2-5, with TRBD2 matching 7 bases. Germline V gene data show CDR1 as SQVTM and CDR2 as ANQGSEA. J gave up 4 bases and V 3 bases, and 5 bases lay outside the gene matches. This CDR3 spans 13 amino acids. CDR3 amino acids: CSVDRGGRETQYF. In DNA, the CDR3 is TGCAGCGTTGACCGCGGGGGAAGAGAGACCCAGTACTTC.

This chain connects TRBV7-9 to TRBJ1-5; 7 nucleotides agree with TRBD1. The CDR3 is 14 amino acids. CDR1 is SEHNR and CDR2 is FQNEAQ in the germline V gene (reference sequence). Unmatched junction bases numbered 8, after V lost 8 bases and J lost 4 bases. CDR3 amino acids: CASARDSPNQPQHF. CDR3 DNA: TGTGCCAGCGCTAGGGACAGCCCAAATCAGCCCCAGCATTTT.

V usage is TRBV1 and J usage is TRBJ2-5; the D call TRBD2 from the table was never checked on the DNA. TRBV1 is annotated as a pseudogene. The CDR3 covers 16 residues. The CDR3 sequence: CTSSHSSGTGGETQYF. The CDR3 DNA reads TGCACCAGCAGCCATAGTAGCGGGACGGGGGGCGAGACCCAGTACTTC.

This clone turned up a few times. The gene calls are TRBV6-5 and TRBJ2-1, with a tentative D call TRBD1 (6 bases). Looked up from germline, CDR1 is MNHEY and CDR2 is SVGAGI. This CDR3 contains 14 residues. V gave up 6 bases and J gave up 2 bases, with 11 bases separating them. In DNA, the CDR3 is TGTGCCAGCAGGGGGGACATGGCCTACAATGAGCAGTTCTTC. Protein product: CASRGDMAYNEQFF.

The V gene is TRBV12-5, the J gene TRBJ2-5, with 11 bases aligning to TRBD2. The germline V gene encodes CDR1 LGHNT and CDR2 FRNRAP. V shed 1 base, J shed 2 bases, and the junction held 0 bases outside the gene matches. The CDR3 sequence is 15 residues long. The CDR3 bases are TGTGCTAGTGGTTTGGGACTAGCGGGGCAAGAGACCCAGTACTTC. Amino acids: CASGLGLAGQETQYF.

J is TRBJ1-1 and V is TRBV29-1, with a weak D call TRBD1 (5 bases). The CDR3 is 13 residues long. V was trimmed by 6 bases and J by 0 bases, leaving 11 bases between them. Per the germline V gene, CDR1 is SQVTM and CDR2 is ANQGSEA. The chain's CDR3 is CSVRQSLNTEAFF. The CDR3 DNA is TGCAGCGTCCGACAGAGTTTGAACACTGAAGCTTTCTTT.

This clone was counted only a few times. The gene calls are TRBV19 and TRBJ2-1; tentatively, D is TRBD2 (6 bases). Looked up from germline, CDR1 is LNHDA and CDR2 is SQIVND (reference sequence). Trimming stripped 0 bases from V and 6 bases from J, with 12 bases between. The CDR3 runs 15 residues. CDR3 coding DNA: TGTGCCAGTAGTATAGAAGGGGCGGGAAGCAATGAGCAGTTCTTC. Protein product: CASSIEGAGSNEQFF.

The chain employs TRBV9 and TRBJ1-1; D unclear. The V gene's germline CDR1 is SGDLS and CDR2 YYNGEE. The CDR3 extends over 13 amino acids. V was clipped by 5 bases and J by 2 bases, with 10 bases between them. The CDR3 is CASSSQYNTEAFF. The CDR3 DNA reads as TGTGCCAGCAGTTCCCAGTACAACACTGAAGCTTTCTTT.

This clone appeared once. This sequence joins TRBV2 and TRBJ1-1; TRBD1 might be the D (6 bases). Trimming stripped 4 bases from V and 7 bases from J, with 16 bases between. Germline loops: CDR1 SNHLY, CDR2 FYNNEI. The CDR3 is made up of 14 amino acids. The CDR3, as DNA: TGTGCCAGCAGTGCTGAGACAGGTGCGGATGAAGCTTTCTTT. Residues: CASSAETGADEAFF. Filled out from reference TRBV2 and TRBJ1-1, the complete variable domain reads EPEVTQTPSHQVTQMGQEVILRCVPISNHLYFYWYRQILGQKVEFLVSFYNNEISEKSEIFDDQFSVERPDGSNFTLKIRSTKLEDSAMYFCASSAETGADEAFFGQGTRLTVV.

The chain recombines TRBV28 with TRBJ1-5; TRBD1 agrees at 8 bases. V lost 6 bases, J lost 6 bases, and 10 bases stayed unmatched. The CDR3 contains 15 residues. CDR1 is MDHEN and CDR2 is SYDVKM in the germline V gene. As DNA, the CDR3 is TGTGCCAGCAGATCGCAGGGGGCGCGAAGTCAGCCCCAGCATTTT. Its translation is CASRSQGARSQPQHF.